This TCR beta chain emerged from a study of response to subunit inactivated influenza vaccine. Regarding the study as a whole: Each seasonal flu vaccination may recruit only limited new T cells, authors suggested.

Trimming took off 1 base at V and 5 bases at J, with 9 bases between the two ends. The CDR3 covers 14 residues. The germline V gene encodes CDR1 SGHDN and CDR2 FVKESK. TCRdb called the RT-PCR reads again in MiXCR, with one record for every CDR3 protein. Seen here are more than 600,000 distinct CDR3 sequences, roughly 20% observed once, and the top ten hold under 13%. On this clonotype itself: The antigen remains unidentified.

The source was PBMCs from blood, collected 5 days after vaccination. This receptor was taken from a man aged 50 to 59 who received an inactivated influenza vaccine. The chain joins TRBV14 to TRBJ2-1; D is perhaps TRBD1 or TRBD2 (5 bases each). In nucleotides, the CDR3 is TGTGCCAGCAGCCAAGCGGGGACCAACAATGAGCAGTTCTTC. Amino acid sequence: CASSQAGTNNEQFF.